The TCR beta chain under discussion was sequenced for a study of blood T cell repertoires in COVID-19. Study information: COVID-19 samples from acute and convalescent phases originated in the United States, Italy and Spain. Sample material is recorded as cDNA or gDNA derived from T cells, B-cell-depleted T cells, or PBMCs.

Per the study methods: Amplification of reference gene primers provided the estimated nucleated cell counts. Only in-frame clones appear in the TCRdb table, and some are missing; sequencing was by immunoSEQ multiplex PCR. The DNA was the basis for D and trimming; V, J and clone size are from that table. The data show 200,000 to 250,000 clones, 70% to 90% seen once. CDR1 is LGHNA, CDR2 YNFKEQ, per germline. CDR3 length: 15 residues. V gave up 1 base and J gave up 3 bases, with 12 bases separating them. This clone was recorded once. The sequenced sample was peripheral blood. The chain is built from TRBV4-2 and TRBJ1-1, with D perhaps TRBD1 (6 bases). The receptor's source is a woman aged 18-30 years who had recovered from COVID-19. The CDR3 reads CASSQGVGGDTEAFF. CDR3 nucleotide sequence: TGTGCCAGCAGCCAAGGGGTAGGGGGGGACACTGAAGCTTTCTTT.